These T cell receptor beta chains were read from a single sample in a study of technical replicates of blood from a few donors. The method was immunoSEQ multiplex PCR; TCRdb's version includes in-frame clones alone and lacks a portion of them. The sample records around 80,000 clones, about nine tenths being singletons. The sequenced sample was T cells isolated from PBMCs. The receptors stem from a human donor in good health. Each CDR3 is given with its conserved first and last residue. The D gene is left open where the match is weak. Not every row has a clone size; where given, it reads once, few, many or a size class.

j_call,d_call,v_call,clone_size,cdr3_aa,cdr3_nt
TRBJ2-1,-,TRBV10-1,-,CASSGPRQQEQFF,TGCGCCAGCAGTGGACCGCGACAGCAGGAGCAGTTCTTC
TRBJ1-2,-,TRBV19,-,CASSINKLYGYTF,TGTGCCAGTAGTATTAACAAATTATATGGCTACACCTTC
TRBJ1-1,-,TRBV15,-,CATSRFPGANTEAFF,TGTGCCACCAGCAGATTTCCAGGGGCGAACACTGAAGCTTTCTTT
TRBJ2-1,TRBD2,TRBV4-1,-,CASSQGPGLGAGDEQFF,TGCGCCAGCAGCCAGGGACCGGGACTAGGAGCGGGAGATGAGCAGTTCTTC
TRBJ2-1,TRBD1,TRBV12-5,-,CASGADRGLGEQFF,TGTGCTAGTGGGGCGGACAGGGGGCTAGGGGAGCAGTTCTTC
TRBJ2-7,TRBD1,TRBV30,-,CAWKAEGQLYEQYF,TGTGCCTGGAAGGCAGAGGGACAGCTCTACGAGCAGTACTTC
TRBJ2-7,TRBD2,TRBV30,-,CAWSGTNYEQYF,TGTGCCTGGAGCGGGACTAACTACGAGCAGTACTTC
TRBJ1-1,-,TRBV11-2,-,CASSLLAQMNTEAFF,TGTGCCAGCAGCTTACTAGCGCAAATGAACACTGAAGCTTTCTTT
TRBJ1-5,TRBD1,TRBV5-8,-,CATAQGSDQPQHF,TGTGCCACCGCACAGGGGAGCGATCAGCCCCAGCATTTT
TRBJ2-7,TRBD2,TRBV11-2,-,CASSPVGLAGSEQYF,TGTGCCAGCAGCCCCGTGGGACTAGCGGGAAGCGAGCAGTACTTC
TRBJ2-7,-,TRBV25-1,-,CASSSFAEVHEQYF,TGTGCCAGCAGTTCATTCGCGGAGGTCCACGAGCAGTACTTC
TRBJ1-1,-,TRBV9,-,CASSVGGFGTMNTEAFF,TGTGCCAGCAGCGTAGGGGGCTTTGGCACCATGAACACTGAAGCTTTCTTT
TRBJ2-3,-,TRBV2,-,CARELKQGTDTQYF,TGTGCCAGGGAATTAAAACAGGGAACAGATACGCAGTATTTT
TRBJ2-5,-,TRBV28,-,CASSLKGTGQETQYF,TGTGCCAGCAGTTTAAAGGGAACAGGGCAAGAGACCCAGTACTTC
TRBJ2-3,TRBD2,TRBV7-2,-,CASSLRASGGTDTQYF,TGTGCCAGCAGCTTACGGGCTAGCGGAGGCACAGATACGCAGTATTTT
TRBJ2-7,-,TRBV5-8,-,CASSLGLLASTDEQYF,TGTGCCAGCAGCCTGGGGTTGCTAGCGAGTACAGACGAGCAGTACTTC
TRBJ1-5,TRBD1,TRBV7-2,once,CASSLQGRQNQPQHF,TGTGCCAGCAGTCTACAGGGGAGGCAAAATCAGCCCCAGCATTTT
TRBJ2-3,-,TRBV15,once,CATSGTRGLPDTQYF,TGTGCCACCAGCGGGACTAGGGGGCTCCCAGATACGCAGTATTTT
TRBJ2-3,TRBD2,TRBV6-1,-,CAGTEGRESDTQYF,TGTGCCGGCACGGAAGGGAGGGAATCAGATACGCAGTATTTT
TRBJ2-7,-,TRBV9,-,CASSVALLALHEQYF,TGTGCCAGCAGCGTAGCTCTACTAGCCCTACACGAGCAGTACTTC